Presented here are 28 T cell receptor beta chains from one specimen sequenced in a study of vaccination and CD4 T cells after COVID-19. The Oncomine TCR Beta short-read assay was applied to DNA of cultured CD4+ T cells. A single record per CDR3 protein comes from TCRdb applying MiXCR to the PCR reads. This table holds 3,500 or so distinct CDR3 sequences, roughly 17% found once. Treatment denoted: roughly 10-day PBMC culture with coronavirus spike peptide pools or control peptides (ViraFEST assay). Their antigens are not known. The specimen sequenced was CD4+ T cells from blood, cultured in vitro. These receptors originate from a human donor who had recovered from COVID-19.

The table lists this clonotype with a few counts. At one boundary the junction diverges from the germline segment, which might be a read error. The V gene is TRBV7-7, the J gene TRBJ2-5; tentatively, D is TRBD2 (7 bases). The CDR3 runs 12 residues. Germline V gives CDR1 SSHAT, CDR2 FNYEAQ (reference sequence). CDR3 sequence: CASSSPGGPQYF. The CDR3, as DNA: TGTGCTAGCAGCTCACCGGGGGGCCCCCAGTACTTC. Looking up the rest from reference TRBV7-7 and TRBJ2-5 gives the full variable domain: GAGVSQSPRYKVTKRGQDVTLRCDPISSHATLYWYQQALGQGPEFLTYFNYEAQPDKSGLPSDRFSAERPEGSISTLTIQRTEQRDSAMYRCASSSPGGPQYFGPGTRLLVL.

This clonotype came up a few times. This sequence joins TRBV7-3 and TRBJ2-1, with D tentatively TRBD1 or TRBD2 (6 bases each). Germline values: CDR1 SGHTA, CDR2 FQGTGA. The CDR3 covers 15 residues. Deletions cut 2 bases from V and 4 bases from J, with 12 bases between. The DNA for the CDR3 is TGTGCCAGCAGCTTAGATGGGGGGCCGTACAATGAGCAGTTCTTC. Amino acid sequence: CASSLDGGPYNEQFF.

The chain is built from TRBV12-3 or TRBV12-4 and TRBJ2-7; D ambiguous. The CDR3 has 13 residues. V lost 3 bases and J 7 bases, leaving 13 bases between the germline ends. CDR3 loop: CASSLAGVKEQYF. CDR3 bases: TGTGCCAGCAGTTTGGCAGGCGTTAAGGAGCAGTACTTC.

V gene TRBV27 combines with J gene TRBJ2-3; D unclear. Trimming cost V 0 bases and J 3 bases, with 7 bases left between them. From germline, CDR1 is MNHEY and CDR2 SMNVEV (reference sequence). The CDR3 runs 14 residues. The CDR3 nucleotides are TGTGCCAGCAGTTTATCAGGGCGGACAGATACGCAGTATTTT. It yields the protein CASSLSGRTDTQYF.

The chain couples TRBV6-5 to TRBJ1-1; D remains ambiguous. From germline, CDR1 is MNHEY and CDR2 SVGAGI. There are 14 residues in the CDR3. V lost 0 bases to trimming and J lost 1 base, with 6 bases between them. The CDR3: CASSYSEANTEAFF. CDR3 sequence (DNA): TGTGCCAGCAGTTACTCGGAAGCGAACACTGAAGCTTTCTTT.

The chain carries TRBV10-3 and TRBJ1-1; TRBD1 aligns across 12 bases. Trimming took 6 bases from V and 11 from J; bases not matched to a gene: 4. Germline loops: CDR1 ENHRY, CDR2 SYGVKD. The CDR3 has 12 residues. The CDR3: CAIRGQGAWAFF. The CDR3 DNA reads as TGTGCCATCAGGGGACAGGGGGCTTGGGCTTTCTTT.

This chain links TRBV30 with TRBJ1-1; D may be TRBD1 (5 bases). Trimming left V 2 bases short and J 5 bases short, with 18 bases between. This CDR3 contains 15 residues. Per the germline V gene, CDR1 is GTSNPN and CDR2 is SVGIG (reference sequence). CDR3 DNA: TGTGCCTGGAGTCCAGGGAGGAGAGCGGGGACTGAAGCTTTCTTT. It translates to CAWSPGRRAGTEAFF.

In its sample, this clonotype ranks as medium-sized. This chain connects TRBV7-6 to TRBJ2-7, with D possibly called TRBD1 or TRBD2 (5 bases each). The CDR3 runs to 21 residues. With 0 bases removed from V and 2 bases from J, the gap between germline ends came to 29 bases. Germline CDR1 reads SGHVS; CDR2 reads FNYEAQ. The chain's CDR3 is CASSLAGFVVEGPGSTYEQYF. The CDR3 region has the DNA TGTGCCAGCAGCTTAGCGGGCTTCGTGGTAGAGGGGCCAGGTTCGACCTACGAGCAGTACTTC.

This clonotype appeared a few times. The genes are TRBV24-1 and TRBJ1-5, with D tentatively TRBD1 (5 bases). Trimming stripped 2 bases from V and 7 bases from J, with 20 bases between. The CDR3 is 17 residues long. In germline, CDR1 is KGHDR, CDR2 SFDVKD. The CDR3 coding sequence is TGTGCCACCAGTGATTGGGGGGAGGATGGTACGACGCAGCCCCAGCATTTT. Protein: CATSDWGEDGTTQPQHF.

The genes are TRBV30 and TRBJ1-6; D uncertain. Germline values: CDR1 GTSNPN, CDR2 SVGIG (reference sequence). V dropped 2 bases and J dropped 9 bases, with 8 bases sitting between them. This CDR3 region has 12 residues. The CDR3: CAWSPVSSPLHF. CDR3 in DNA: TGTGCCTGGAGTCCCGTTAGTTCACCCCTCCACTTT.

As to this clonotype: The junction and the germline gene differ at one end; a read error may be behind it. The chain links TRBV6-1 to TRBJ2-7, with 8 bases matching TRBD1. Looked up from germline, CDR1 is MNHNS and CDR2 is SASEGT. The CDR3 is 13 amino acids. The CDR3 region is CASRGTGSYGQYF. The CDR3 nucleotides read TGTGCCAGCAGAGGGACAGGTTCCTACGGGCAGTACTTC.

As concerns this clonotype: This may be a read error, as it is one base from a much larger clone. The V call is TRBV2, the J call TRBJ2-3; D gene unclear. This CDR3 is built from 11 residues. The V gene's germline CDR1 is SNHLY and CDR2 FYNNEI. The CDR3 here is CASSTTDTRYF. In nucleotides, the CDR3 is TGTGCCAGCAGTACCACAGATACGCGGTATTTT.

This clonotype was seen a few times. The chain recombines TRBV19 with TRBJ2-7; no clear D. The CDR3 totals 14 residues. Germline loops: CDR1 LNHDA, CDR2 SQIVND (reference sequence). Trimming left V 5 bases short and J 2 bases short, with 13 bases between. DNA for the CDR3: TGTGCCAGTAGTCGCAAGGGCGCTCCCTACGAGCAGTACTTC. This codes for CASSRKGAPYEQYF.

The chain joins TRBV10-2 to TRBJ2-1; 7 nucleotides agree with TRBD2. The length of the CDR3 is 11 residues. Germline V gene sequence: CDR1 WSHSY, CDR2 SAAADI. The junction had 5 bases not matched to a gene; V was cut back by 8 bases and J by 10 bases. CDR3 sequence reads: CASQLAVEQFF. The DNA of the CDR3 is TGCGCCAGCCAGCTAGCGGTCGAGCAGTTCTTC.

This clonotype turned up a few times. A read error may produce the germline difference seen at one junction end. The chain couples TRBV7-7 to TRBJ2-3; TRBD1 aligns across 7 bases. Germline loops: CDR1 SSHAT, CDR2 FNYEAQ (reference sequence). The CDR3 totals 13 residues. The CDR3 nucleotides are TGTGCTAGCAGCCGAAGACAGGGAGATACGCAGTATTTT. It translates to CASSRRQGDTQYF.

V usage is TRBV10-3 and J usage is TRBJ2-7, with D tentatively TRBD1 or TRBD2 (5 bases each). Germline V gene lookup returns CDR1 ENHRY and CDR2 SYGVKD. The CDR3 is made up of 15 amino acids. The germline V and J ends were trimmed by 6 bases and 0 bases, with 15 bases remaining between them. The CDR3 here is CAIRSSKGSSYEQYF. CDR3 nucleotides: TGTGCCATCAGATCGTCGAAGGGGAGCTCCTACGAGCAGTACTTC.

The CDR3 sequence is CSARGIRDRDEKLFF. The CDR3 bases are TGCAGTGCTAGAGGGATCCGGGACAGGGATGAAAAACTGTTTTTT. The chain joins TRBV20-1 to TRBJ1-4; 9 bases are a match to TRBD1. CDR1 is DFQATT and CDR2 is SNEGSKA in the germline V gene (reference sequence). V shed 1 base, J shed 6 bases, and the junction held 6 bases outside the gene matches. CDR3 length: 15 amino acids.

This clonotype was counted between two and nine times. V gene TRBV6-5 combines with J gene TRBJ1-1, with 7 bases fitting TRBD1. CDR3 size: 14 residues. V was clipped by 4 bases and J by 0 bases; unmatched bases: 2. Germline lookup yields CDR1 MNHEY and CDR2 SVGAGI. The CDR3 here is CASSSRGVNTEAFF. The DNA for the CDR3 is TGTGCCAGCAGTTCCAGGGGGGTGAACACTGAAGCTTTCTTT.

The rearrangement uses TRBV9 and TRBJ2-3; no clear D gene. Trimming took 1 base from V and 4 from J, leaving 7 bases between them. Germline CDR1 reads SGDLS; CDR2 reads YYNGEE. The CDR3 is made up of 13 amino acids. The CDR3 loop is CASSVLGSDTQYF. The CDR3 bases are TGTGCCAGCAGCGTATTAGGGTCAGATACGCAGTATTTT.

As concerns this clonotype: It is unclear where the CDR3 begins or ends on the DNA, so no DNA is shown, and the CDR3 is as TCRdb lists it. The rearrangement uses TRBV7-5 and TRBJ2-7; TRBD1 is the table's D call and was not checked against the DNA. TRBV7-5 represents a pseudogene. Counting both end residues, the CDR3 totals 16 amino acids. CDR3: CISVPEATREFNEQYF.

This clonotype has a handful of counts. The rearrangement links TRBV30 to TRBJ1-2, with 7 bases matching TRBD1. The length of the CDR3 is 13 residues. V gave up 2 bases and J gave up 3 bases; unmatched junction bases: 3. CDR1 is GTSNPN, CDR2 SVGIG, per germline (reference sequence). CDR3 nucleotides: TGTGCCTGGAGTTCAACAGGGGACTATGGCTACACCTTC. Its protein product is CAWSSTGDYGYTF.

This clonotype was recorded a few times. The genes are TRBV20-1 and TRBJ1-1; D unresolved. Germline lookup yields CDR1 DFQATT and CDR2 SNEGSKA (reference sequence). This CDR3 has 12 residues. Trimming left V 8 bases short and J 1 base short, with 11 bases between. CDR3 sequence reads: CSSGQPNTEAFF. The CDR3 coding sequence is TGCAGTTCCGGGCAGCCGAACACTGAAGCTTTCTTT.

This clonotype showed up just once. A single base separates this from a much larger clone, so it may be a read error. The CDR3 end shows no conserved phenylalanine or tryptophan, and so a read error is likely. The chain carries TRBV30 and TRBJ1-1, with 11 bases identical to TRBD1. The germline CDR1 and CDR2 sequences are GTSNPN and SVGIG (reference sequence). The CDR3 is made up of 14 amino acids. V dropped 7 bases and J dropped 1; count of bases not matched to a gene: 5. DNA of the CDR3: TGTGCCTCGGACAGGGGGCGCGGGAACACTGAAGCTTTCCTT. Amino acids: CASDRGRGNTEAFL.

This clonotype is large (0.1 to 1%). This chain connects TRBV12-3 or TRBV12-4 to TRBJ1-2; D is ambiguous. Deletions cut 5 bases from V and 13 bases from J, with 14 bases between. This CDR3 has 11 residues. The chain's CDR3 is CASSLRPPLTF. The CDR3 nucleotides read TGTGCCAGCAGTCTCAGACCGCCCCTCACCTTC.

Relative to its sample, this clonotype is large (0.1 to 1%). The chain joins TRBV20-1 to TRBJ2-7; the D is unclear. The CDR3 extends over 14 amino acids. Germline assignment: CDR1 DFQATT and CDR2 SNEGSKA (reference sequence). Trimming took 3 bases from V and 0 from J, leaving 12 bases between them. The CDR3 bases are TGCAGTGCTAGCCCCCCTAGGGACTCCTACGAGCAGTACTTC. Amino acid sequence: CSASPPRDSYEQYF.

V is TRBV2 and J is TRBJ1-5, with D unclear. CDR1 and CDR2 from the germline V gene are SNHLY and FYNNEI. The CDR3 has 14 residues. V lost 6 bases and J 0 bases, leaving 9 bases between the germline ends. The CDR3: CASSQSNSNQPQHF. As DNA, the CDR3 is TGTGCCAGCAGCCAGTCGAATAGCAATCAGCCCCAGCATTTT.

This clonotype was picked up a small number of times. The chain couples TRBV11-1 to TRBJ1-1; D is unresolved. Germline values: CDR1 SGHAT, CDR2 FQDESV (reference sequence). The CDR3 is made up of 14 amino acids. V was pared by 4 bases and J by 6 bases, with 15 bases between. The CDR3 DNA is TGTGCCAGCAGCTATGGGGTAGGCGAGGCTGAAGCTTTCTTT. Translation gives CASSYGVGEAEAFF.

J is TRBJ2-1 and V is TRBV7-9; 11 bases map to TRBD2. The CDR3 totals 16 residues. Germline V gene lookup returns CDR1 SEHNR and CDR2 FQNEAQ (reference sequence). J lost 8 bases, V lost 0 bases, and 6 bases had no gene match. CDR3 sequence (DNA): TGTGCCAGCAGCTTAGCGCAGGGACTAGCGGTGCATGAGCAGTTCTTC. It yields the protein CASSLAQGLAVHEQFF.